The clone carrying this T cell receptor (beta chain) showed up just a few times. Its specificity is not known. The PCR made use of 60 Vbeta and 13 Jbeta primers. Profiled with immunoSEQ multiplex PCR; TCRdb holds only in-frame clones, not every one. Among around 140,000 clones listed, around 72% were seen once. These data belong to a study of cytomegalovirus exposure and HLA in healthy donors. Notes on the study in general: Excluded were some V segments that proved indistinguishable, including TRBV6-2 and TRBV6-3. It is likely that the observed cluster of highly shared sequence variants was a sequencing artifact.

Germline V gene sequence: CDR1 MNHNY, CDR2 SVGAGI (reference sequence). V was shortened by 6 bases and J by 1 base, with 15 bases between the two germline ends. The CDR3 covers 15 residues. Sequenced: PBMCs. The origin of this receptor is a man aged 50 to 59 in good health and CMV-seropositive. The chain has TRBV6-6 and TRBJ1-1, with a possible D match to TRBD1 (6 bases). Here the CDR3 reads CASRWTELKNTEAFF. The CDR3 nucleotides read TGTGCCAGCAGGTGGACAGAGCTAAAGAACACTGAAGCTTTCTTT.